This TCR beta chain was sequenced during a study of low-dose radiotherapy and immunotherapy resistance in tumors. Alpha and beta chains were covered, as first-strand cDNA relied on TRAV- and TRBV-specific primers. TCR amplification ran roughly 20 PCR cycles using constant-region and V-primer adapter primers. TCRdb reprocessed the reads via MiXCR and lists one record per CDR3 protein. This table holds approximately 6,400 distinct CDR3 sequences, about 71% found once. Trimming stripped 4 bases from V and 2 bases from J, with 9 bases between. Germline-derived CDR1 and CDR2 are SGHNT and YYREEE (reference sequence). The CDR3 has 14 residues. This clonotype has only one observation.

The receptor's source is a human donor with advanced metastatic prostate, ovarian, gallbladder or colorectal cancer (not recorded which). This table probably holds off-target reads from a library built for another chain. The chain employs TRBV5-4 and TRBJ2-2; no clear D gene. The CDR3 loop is CASSPDTNTGELFF. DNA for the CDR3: TGTGCCAGCAGCCCCGACACAAACACCGGGGAGCTGTTTTTT.